This T cell receptor (beta chain) was sequenced for a study of blood T cell repertoires in COVID-19. Individuals aged about 18 to 89 years were recruited from approximately 24 US areas. In the original analysis: By means of reference gene primer amplification, nucleated cell counts were estimated. Profiled with immunoSEQ multiplex PCR; TCRdb holds only in-frame clones, not every one. D and trimming come from the DNA, and the V and J calls and clone size come from that table. The data contain a few hundred thousand clones, approximately 84% of them seen just once; the ten biggest clones take up 8.5% to 12%. This clone was detected only a few times. Sequences were obtained from PBMCs or T cells enriched from blood (not recorded which). The receptor's source is a woman under 30 who had recovered from COVID-19.

CDR3 nucleotide sequence: TGCGCCAGCAGCCACGGTTGGGGACCTGGACAGAGTCCTAGCAATCAGCCCCAGCATTTT. Translation gives CASSHGWGPGQSPSNQPQHF. The chain couples TRBV4-1 to TRBJ1-5, with TRBD1 as a possible D gene (6 bases). Trimming pared 3 bases from V and 0 bases from J, leaving 24 bases between. CDR3 size: 20 residues. CDR1 and CDR2 (germline): MGHRA, YSYEKL.